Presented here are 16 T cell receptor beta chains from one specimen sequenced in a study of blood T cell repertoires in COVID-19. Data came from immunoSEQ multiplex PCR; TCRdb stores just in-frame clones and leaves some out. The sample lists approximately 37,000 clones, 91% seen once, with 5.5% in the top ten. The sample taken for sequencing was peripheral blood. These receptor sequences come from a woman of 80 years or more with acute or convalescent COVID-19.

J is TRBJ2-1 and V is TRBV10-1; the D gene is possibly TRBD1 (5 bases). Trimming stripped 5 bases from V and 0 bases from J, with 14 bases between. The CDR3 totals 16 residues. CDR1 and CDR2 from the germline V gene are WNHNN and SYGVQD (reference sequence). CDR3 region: CASSPRQISSYNEQFF. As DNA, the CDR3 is TGCGCCAGCAGTCCGAGACAGATAAGCTCCTACAATGAGCAGTTCTTC.

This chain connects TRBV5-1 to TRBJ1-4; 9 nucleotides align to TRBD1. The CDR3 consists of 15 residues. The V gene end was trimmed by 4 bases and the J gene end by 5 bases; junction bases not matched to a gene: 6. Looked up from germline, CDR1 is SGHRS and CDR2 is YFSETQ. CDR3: CASSSVGQGNEKLFF. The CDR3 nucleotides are TGCGCCAGCAGCAGTGTGGGACAGGGAAATGAAAAACTGTTTTTT.

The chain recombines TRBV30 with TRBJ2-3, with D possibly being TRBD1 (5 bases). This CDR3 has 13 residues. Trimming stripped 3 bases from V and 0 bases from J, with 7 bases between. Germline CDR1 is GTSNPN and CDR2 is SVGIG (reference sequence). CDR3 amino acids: CAWRRGSTDTQYF. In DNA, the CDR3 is TGTGCCTGGAGAAGGGGCAGCACAGATACGCAGTATTTT.

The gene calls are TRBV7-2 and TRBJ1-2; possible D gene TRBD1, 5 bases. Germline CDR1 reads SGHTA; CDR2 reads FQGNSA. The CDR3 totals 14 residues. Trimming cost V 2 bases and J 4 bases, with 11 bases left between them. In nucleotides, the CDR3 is TGTGCCAGCAGCTTAACCGCAGGGCCCTATGGCTACACCTTC. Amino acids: CASSLTAGPYGYTF.

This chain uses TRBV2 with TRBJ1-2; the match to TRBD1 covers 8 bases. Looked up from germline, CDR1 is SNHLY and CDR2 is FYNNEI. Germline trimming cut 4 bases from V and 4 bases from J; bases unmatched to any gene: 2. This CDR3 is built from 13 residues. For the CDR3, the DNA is TGTGCCAGCAGTGGCGGACAGGGCTATGGCTACACCTTC. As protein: CASSGGQGYGYTF.

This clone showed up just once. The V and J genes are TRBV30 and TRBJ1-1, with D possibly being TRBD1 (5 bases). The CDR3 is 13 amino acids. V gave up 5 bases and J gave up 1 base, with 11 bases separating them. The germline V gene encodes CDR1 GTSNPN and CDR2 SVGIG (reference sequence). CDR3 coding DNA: TGTGCCTGGGGCGCTCAGGGGAACACTGAAGCTTTCTTT. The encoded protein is CAWGAQGNTEAFF.

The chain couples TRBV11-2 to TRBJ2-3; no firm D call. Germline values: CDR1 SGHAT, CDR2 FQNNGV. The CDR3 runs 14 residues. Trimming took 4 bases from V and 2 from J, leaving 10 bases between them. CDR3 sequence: CASSYGPSTDTQYF. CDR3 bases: TGTGCCAGCAGCTATGGGCCCTCCACAGATACGCAGTATTTT.

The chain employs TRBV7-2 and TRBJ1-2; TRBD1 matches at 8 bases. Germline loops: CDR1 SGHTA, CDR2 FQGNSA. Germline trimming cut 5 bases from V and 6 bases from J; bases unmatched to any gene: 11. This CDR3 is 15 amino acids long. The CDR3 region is CASSQTQGAPDGYTF. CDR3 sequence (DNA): TGTGCCAGCAGCCAGACGCAGGGGGCGCCGGATGGCTACACCTTC.

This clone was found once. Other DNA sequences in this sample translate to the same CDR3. The CDR3 nucleotides are TGTGCCAGCAGCCAAGCAAGGGGCACTGAAGCTTTCTTT. This encodes CASSQARGTEAFF. The genes are TRBV3-1 (or the pseudogene TRBV3-2) and TRBJ1-1; weak D call: TRBD1 (5 bases). From germline, CDR1 is LGHDT and CDR2 YNNKEL (reference sequence). V was clipped by 1 base and J by 4 bases, with 7 bases between them. This CDR3 spans 13 amino acids.

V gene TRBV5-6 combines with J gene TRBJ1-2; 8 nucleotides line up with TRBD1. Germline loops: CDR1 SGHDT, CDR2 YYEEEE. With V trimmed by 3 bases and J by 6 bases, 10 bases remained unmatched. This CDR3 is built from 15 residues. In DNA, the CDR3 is TGTGCCAGCAGCTCACGGACAGGGCTGTGGAATGGCTACACCTTC. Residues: CASSSRTGLWNGYTF.

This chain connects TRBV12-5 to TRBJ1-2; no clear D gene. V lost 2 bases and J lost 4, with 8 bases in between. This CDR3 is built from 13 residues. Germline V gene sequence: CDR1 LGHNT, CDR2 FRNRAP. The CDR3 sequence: CASGLQSSYGYTF. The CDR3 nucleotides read TGTGCTAGTGGTTTGCAGTCCTCCTATGGCTACACCTTC. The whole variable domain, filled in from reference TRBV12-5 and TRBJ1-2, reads DARVTQTPRHKVTEMGQEVTMRCQPILGHNTVFWYRQTMMQGLELLAYFRNRAPLDDSGMPKDRFSAEMPDATLATLKIQPSEPRDSAVYFCASGLQSSYGYTFGSGTRLTVV.

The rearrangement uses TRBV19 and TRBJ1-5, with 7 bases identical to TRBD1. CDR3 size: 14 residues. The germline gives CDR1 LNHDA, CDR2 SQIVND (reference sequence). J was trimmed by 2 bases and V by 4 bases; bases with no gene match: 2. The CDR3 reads CASSTTGRNQPQHF. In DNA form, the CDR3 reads TGTGCCAGTAGTACGACAGGGCGCAATCAGCCCCAGCATTTT.

CDR3 sequence: CSASMAGGEETQYF. In nucleotides, the CDR3 is TGCAGTGCTAGTATGGCAGGGGGAGAAGAGACCCAGTACTTC. The rearrangement links TRBV20-1 to TRBJ2-5; 7 nucleotides align to TRBD1. V lost 3 bases, J lost 3 bases, and 7 bases stayed unmatched. This CDR3 spans 14 amino acids. Per the germline V gene, CDR1 is DFQATT and CDR2 is SNEGSKA (reference sequence).

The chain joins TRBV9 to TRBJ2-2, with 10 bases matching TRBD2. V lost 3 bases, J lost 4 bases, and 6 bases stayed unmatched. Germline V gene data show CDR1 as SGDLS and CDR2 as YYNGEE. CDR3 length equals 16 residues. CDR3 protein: CASSGSGGPSTGELFF. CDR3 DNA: TGTGCCAGCAGCGGTAGCGGGGGGCCTTCCACCGGGGAGCTGTTTTTT.

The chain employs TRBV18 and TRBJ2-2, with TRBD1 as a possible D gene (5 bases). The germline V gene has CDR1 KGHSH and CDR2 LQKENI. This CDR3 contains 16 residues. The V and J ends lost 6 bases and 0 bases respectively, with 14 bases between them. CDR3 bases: TGTGCCAGCTCGAATCAGGGCTTCGCGAACACCGGGGAGCTGTTTTTT. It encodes CASSNQGFANTGELFF.

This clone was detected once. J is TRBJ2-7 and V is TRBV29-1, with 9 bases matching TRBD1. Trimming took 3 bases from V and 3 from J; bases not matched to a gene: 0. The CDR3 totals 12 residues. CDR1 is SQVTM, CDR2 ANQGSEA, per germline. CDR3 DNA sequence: TGCAGCGTTGAGACAGGGGGCTACGAGCAGTACTTC. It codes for CSVETGGYEQYF.